This T cell receptor beta chain was documented in a study of shared T cell receptors in the human thymus. The V end was cut by 6 bases, the J end by 4 bases, with 19 bases between. Looked up from germline, CDR1 is MDHEN and CDR2 is SYDVKM. The CDR3 extends over 15 amino acids. The table came from immunoSEQ multiplex PCR; TCRdb's copy has only in-frame clones and leaves some out. The data hold around 340,000 clones, with 85% to 95% observed a single time. The rearrangement joins TRBV28 to TRBJ2-7; tentative D call: TRBD1 (5 bases). The sequence derives from a human donor. The sequenced sample was thymocytes. The CDR3 nucleotides are TGTGCCAGCAGCCCCCTTGGACAAGGGGAATACGAGCAGTACTTC. Translating it yields CASSPLGQGEYEQYF.